This T cell receptor (beta chain) was recorded in a study of blood T cells in healthy people across ages. The CDR3 contains 16 residues. V was cut by 5 bases and J by 9 bases, with 23 bases left in between. The germline V gene encodes CDR1 SGHVS and CDR2 FNYEAQ. It was with a sample-barcoded 5' primer and a J-beta primer mix that a second PCR of roughly 6 to 12 cycles was run. No fewer than 2.5 million CDR3-containing paired-end reads came from each sample. TCRdb re-derived calls from the 5' RACE reads in MiXCR, one entry per CDR3 protein. The sample carries over 1,500,000 distinct CDR3 sequences, around 50% recorded once.

Sequenced sample: blood. This receptor was taken from a woman aged 40-49 years in good health. This chain uses TRBV7-6 with TRBJ2-1; a possible D gene is TRBD1 (5 bases). The CDR3 loop reads CASSKDDGQGRFEQFF. DNA of the CDR3: TGTGCCAGCAGCAAGGACGACGGTCAGGGAAGGTTTGAGCAGTTCTTC.